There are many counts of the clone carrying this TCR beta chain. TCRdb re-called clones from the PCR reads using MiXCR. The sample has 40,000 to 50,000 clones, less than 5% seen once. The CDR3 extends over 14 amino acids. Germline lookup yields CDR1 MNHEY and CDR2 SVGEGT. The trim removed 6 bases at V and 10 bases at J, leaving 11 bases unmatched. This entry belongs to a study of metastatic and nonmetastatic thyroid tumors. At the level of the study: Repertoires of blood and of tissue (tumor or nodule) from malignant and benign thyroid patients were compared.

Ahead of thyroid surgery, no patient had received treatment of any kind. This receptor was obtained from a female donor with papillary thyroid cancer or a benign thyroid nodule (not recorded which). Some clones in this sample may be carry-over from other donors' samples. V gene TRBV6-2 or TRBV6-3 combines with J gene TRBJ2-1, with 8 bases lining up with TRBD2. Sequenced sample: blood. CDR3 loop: CASRPGLEVDEQFF. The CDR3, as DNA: TGTGCCAGCAGACCGGGACTAGAAGTTGACGAGCAGTTCTTC.